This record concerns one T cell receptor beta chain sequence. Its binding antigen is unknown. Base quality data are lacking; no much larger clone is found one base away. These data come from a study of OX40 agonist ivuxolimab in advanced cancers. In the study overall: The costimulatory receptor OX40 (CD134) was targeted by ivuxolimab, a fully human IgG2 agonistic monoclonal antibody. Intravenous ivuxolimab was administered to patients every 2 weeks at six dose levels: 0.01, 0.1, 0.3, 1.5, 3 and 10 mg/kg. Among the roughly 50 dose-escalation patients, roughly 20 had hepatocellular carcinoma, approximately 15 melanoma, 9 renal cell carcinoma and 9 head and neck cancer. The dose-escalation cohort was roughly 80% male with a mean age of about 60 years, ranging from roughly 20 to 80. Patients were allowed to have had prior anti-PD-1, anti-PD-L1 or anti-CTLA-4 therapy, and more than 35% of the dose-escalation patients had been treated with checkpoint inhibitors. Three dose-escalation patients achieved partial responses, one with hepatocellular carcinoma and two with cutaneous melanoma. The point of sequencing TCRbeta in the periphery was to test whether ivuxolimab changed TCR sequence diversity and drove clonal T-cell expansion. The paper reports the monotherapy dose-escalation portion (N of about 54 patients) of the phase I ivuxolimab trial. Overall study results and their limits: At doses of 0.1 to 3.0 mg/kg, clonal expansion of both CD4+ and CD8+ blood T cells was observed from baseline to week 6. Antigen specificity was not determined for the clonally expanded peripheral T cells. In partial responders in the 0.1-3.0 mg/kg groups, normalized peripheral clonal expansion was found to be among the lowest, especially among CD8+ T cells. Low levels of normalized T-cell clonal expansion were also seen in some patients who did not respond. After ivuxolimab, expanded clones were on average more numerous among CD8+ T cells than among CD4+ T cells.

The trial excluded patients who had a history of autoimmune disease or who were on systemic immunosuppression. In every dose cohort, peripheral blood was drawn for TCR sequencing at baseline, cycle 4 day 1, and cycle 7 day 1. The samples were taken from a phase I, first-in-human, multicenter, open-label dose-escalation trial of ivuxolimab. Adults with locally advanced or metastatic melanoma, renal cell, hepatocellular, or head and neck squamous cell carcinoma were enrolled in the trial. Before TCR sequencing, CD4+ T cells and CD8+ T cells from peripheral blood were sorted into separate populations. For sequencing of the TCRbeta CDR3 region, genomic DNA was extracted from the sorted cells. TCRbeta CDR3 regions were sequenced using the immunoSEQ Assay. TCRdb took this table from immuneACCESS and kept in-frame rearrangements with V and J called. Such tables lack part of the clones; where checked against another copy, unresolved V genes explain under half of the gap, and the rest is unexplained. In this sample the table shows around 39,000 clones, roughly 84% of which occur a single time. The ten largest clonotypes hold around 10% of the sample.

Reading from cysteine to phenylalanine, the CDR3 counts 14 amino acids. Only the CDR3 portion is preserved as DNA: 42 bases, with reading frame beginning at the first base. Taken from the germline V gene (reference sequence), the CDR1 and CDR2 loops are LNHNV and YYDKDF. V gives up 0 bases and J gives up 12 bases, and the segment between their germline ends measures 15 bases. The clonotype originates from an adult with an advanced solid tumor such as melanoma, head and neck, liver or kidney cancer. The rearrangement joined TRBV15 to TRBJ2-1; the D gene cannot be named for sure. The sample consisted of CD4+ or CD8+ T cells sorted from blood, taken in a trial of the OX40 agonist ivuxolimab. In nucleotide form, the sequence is TGTGCCACCAGCAGAGATCCTCAGAGAGAGGCGCAGTTCTTC. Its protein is CATSRDPQREAQFF.